A single sample is the source of the 5 T cell receptor beta chains below, sequenced in a study of shared clonotypes between healthy human individuals (dated by TCRdb to 2019 to 2021). The library was obtained by the immunoSEQ multiplex PCR assay. This immuneACCESS table, as held by TCRdb, lists in-frame sequences with V and J called but not all clones. Of the missing ones, under half trace to an unresolved V gene in checked studies; the others have no known cause. Within this sample are under 300,000 clones, with 65% of them counted one time only. Of the sample, approximately 12% is held by the ten largest clones. Sequencing was carried out using memory CD4+ T cells sorted from blood. Explained via the paper, the cell subset or site label denotes: CD45RA-negative fraction. The origin of the receptors is a man aged 25 to 45 in good health.

V is TRBV11-2 and J is TRBJ2-3, with 9 bases lining up with TRBD2. The CDR3 runs 15 residues. Trimming cost V 0 bases and J 9 bases; bases outside gene matches: 7. Per germline, CDR1 SGHAT and CDR2 FQNNGV. The CDR3 coding sequence is TGTGCCAGCAGCTTAGATCGTCGGGCGGGAGGGACGCAGTATTTT. Its translation is CASSLDRRAGGTQYF.

This chain links TRBV27 with TRBJ2-1, with 10 bases aligning to TRBD2. This CDR3 contains 17 residues. Germline-derived CDR1 and CDR2 are MNHEY and SMNVEV (reference sequence). J was trimmed by 9 bases and V by 4 bases; bases with no gene match: 15. For the CDR3, the DNA is TGTGCCAGCAGTTCATGGGAGACTAGCGGGCATCGAAGTGAGCAGTTCTTC. This sequence encodes CASSSWETSGHRSEQFF.

This chain joins TRBV27 and TRBJ2-5; 11 nucleotides match TRBD2. Germline V gene data show CDR1 as MNHEY and CDR2 as SMNVEV (reference sequence). This CDR3 has 18 amino acids. The junction had 11 bases not matched to a gene; V was cut back by 5 bases and J by 0 bases. The CDR3 region is CASSPTGLAGGYQETQYF. The CDR3 bases are TGTGCCAGCAGTCCGACGGGGCTAGCGGGGGGATACCAAGAGACCCAGTACTTC.

Of note for this clone: Other DNA variants within this sample encode the same CDR3. The J gene is TRBJ1-3, the V gene TRBV5-1; D may be TRBD1 (6 bases). Trimming cost V 5 bases and J 0 bases, with 9 bases left between them. This CDR3 has 14 amino acids. Germline-derived CDR1 and CDR2 are SGHRS and YFSETQ. The CDR3 loop reads CASSSDSSGNTIYF. CDR3 coding DNA: TGCGCCAGCAGTTCGGACAGCTCTGGAAACACCATATATTTT. Full variable domain (rest looked up from reference TRBV5-1 and TRBJ1-3): KAGVTQTPRYLIKTRGQQVTLSCSPISGHRSVSWYQQTPGQGLQFLFEYFSETQRNKGNFPGRFSGRQFSNSRSEMNVSTLELGDSALYLCASSSDSSGNTIYFGEGSWLTVV.

The chain combines TRBV19 with TRBJ1-2; D gene uncertain. Germline V gives CDR1 LNHDA, CDR2 SQIVND (reference sequence). The CDR3 consists of 12 residues. Between the trimmed V and J ends, which lost 10 bases and 2 bases, there was a span of 11 bases. In nucleotides, the CDR3 is TGTGCCACTCAGCTCCAAAACTATGGCTACACCTTC. It specifies CATQLQNYGYTF.